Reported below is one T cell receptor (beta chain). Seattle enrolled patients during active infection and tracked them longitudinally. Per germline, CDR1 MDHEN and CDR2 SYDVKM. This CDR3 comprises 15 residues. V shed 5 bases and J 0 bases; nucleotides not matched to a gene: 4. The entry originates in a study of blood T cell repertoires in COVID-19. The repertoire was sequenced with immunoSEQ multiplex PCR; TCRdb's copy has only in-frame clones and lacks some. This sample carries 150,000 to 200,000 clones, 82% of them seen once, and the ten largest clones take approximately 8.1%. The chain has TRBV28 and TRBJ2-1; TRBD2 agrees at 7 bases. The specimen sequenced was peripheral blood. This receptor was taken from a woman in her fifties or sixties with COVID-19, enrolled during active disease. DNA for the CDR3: TGTGCCAGCAGTCCCGGGGACTACTCCTACAATGAGCAGTTCTTC. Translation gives CASSPGDYSYNEQFF.